These T cell receptor beta chains were read from a single sample in a study of CD8+CD57+ T cells in acquired aplastic anemia. TCRdb re-called the reads through MiXCR, storing one row per CDR3 protein. The table lists about 180,000 distinct CDR3 sequences, 45% to 60% of them singletons, with approximately 12% in the top ten. Sequenced input: sorted CD4+, CD8+, or CD8+CD57+ T cells (not recorded which) from PBMCs. Receptor source: a human donor with aplastic anemia. Both conserved end residues are part of each CDR3. The D gene is left open where the match is weak. Not every row has a clone size; where given, it reads once, few, many or a size class.

v_gene	d_gene	abundance	len	j_gene	CDR3nt	CDR3aa
TRBV20-1	NA	many	14	TRBJ2-1	TGCAGTGCTAGCCGGGGGACCTCCTACAATGAGCAGTTCTTC	CSASRGTSYNEQFF
TRBV20-1	NA	NA	13	TRBJ1-1	TGCAGTGCTAGGGCAGGGTTTGGGACTGAAGCTTTCTTT	CSARAGFGTEAFF
TRBV28	NA	NA	12	TRBJ2-7	TGTGCCAGCAGTTACGGCCGCTACGAGCAGTACTTC	CASSYGRYEQYF
TRBV20-1	TRBD2	NA	15	TRBJ2-5	TGCAGTGCTGGAGATATAAGCGGGAGTGGGAAGACCCAGTACTTC	CSAGDISGSGKTQYF
TRBV9	NA	many	14	TRBJ2-2	TGTGCCAGCAGCGTAGGATTGGACACCGGGGAGCTGTTTTTT	CASSVGLDTGELFF
TRBV28	NA	few	12	TRBJ2-7	TGTGCCAGCAGTTTCGCGCAGTACGAGCAGTACTTC	CASSFAQYEQYF
TRBV20-1	TRBD2	NA	15	TRBJ2-5	TGCAGTGCGTCGAGTCCTAGCGGGAGAGGAGAGACCCAGTACTTC	CSASSPSGRGETQYF
TRBV15	NA	NA	14	TRBJ2-1	TGTGCCACCAGGGGCGGTGAAGCCTACAATGAGCGGTTCTTC	CATRGGEAYNERFF
TRBV7-2	TRBD2	NA	14	TRBJ2-5	TGTGCCAGCAGGCCACTAGCGGGAGGCGGGACCCAGTACTTC	CASRPLAGGGTQYF
TRBV29-1	NA	NA	11	TRBJ1-2	TGCAGCGTTGACAGGAACTATGGCTACACCTTC	CSVDRNYGYTF
TRBV19	NA	NA	15	TRBJ1-6	TGTGCCAGTAGTCCGGACGTAGGGTGGATGTCACCCCTCCACTTT	CASSPDVGWMSPLHF
TRBV24-1	NA	NA	13	TRBJ2-1	TGTGCCACCAGTGATACGTCCTACAATGAGCAGTTCTTC	CATSDTSYNEQFF
TRBV20-1	NA	NA	15	TRBJ2-3	TGCAGTGCCGATCAGGAGGGGGGGCGGGCAGATACGCAGTATTTT	CSADQEGGRADTQYF
TRBV19	TRBD1	once	14	TRBJ1-6	TGTGCCAGTAGTATAGCGTCAGGGGGTTCACCCCTCCACTTT	CASSIASGGSPLHF
TRBV6-1	NA	many	12	TRBJ1-1	TGTGCCAGCAACCAGGGGAACACTGAAGCTTTCTTT	CASNQGNTEAFF
TRBV7-6	TRBD1	NA	15	TRBJ2-1	TGTGCCAGCAGCCCGGGGACAGGGGCAGGCAATGAGCAGTTCTTC	CASSPGTGAGNEQFF
TRBV27	NA	few	13	TRBJ1-1	TGTGCCAGCAGCGGGGAGTGGTTCACTGAAGCTTTCTTT	CASSGEWFTEAFF
TRBV7-3	TRBD1	NA	13	TRBJ1-6	TGTGCCAGCTTGCAGGGGGCAAGATCACCCCTCCACTTT	CASLQGARSPLHF
TRBV25-1	TRBD1	NA	14	TRBJ2-7	TGTGCCAGCAGTTTTGGGACAGGGGGGAGCGAGCAGTACTTC	CASSFGTGGSEQYF
TRBV3-1	NA	NA	20	TRBJ2-6	TGTGCCAGCAGCCAAGAACCGCCGGGGGCAGTCTACTCTGGGGCCAACGTCCTGACTTTC	CASSQEPPGAVYSGANVLTF
TRBV7-8	NA	many	13	TRBJ2-2	TGTGCCAGCACTCGTGGGAACACCGGGGAGCTGTTTTTT	CASTRGNTGELFF